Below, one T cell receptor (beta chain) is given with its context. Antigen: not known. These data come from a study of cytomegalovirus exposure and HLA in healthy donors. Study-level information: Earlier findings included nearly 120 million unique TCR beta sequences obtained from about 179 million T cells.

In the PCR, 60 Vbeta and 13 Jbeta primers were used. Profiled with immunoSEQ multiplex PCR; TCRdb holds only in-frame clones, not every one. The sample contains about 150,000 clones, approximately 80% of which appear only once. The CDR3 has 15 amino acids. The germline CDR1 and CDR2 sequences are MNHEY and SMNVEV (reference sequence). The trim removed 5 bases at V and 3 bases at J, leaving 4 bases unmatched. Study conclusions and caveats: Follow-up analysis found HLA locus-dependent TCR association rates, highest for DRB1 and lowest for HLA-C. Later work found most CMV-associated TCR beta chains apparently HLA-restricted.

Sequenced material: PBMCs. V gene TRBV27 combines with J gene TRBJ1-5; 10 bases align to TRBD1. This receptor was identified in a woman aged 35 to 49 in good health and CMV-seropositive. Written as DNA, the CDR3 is TGTGCCAGCAGTCCCGGGACAGGGGTCAATCAGCCCCAGCATTTT. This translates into CASSPGTGVNQPQHF.